This passage covers 29 T cell receptor beta chains from one sample sequenced in a study of T-cell memory formation after mild COVID-19. One entry per CDR3 protein, called by TCRdb with MiXCR from the 5' RACE reads. Of roughly 450,000 distinct CDR3 sequences listed, about 20% were seen once; the top ten hold 9% to 15%. Sample: PBMCs or a T cell subset sorted from them (not recorded which). Every receptor here comes from an adult woman who had mild COVID-19 (a few samples of this study predate the infection). Cell type and time point are not known.

This rearrangement joins TRBV11-2 to TRBJ2-7, with TRBD2 matching over 11 bases. With V trimmed by 1 base and J by 6 bases, 14 bases remained unmatched. The germline CDR1 and CDR2 sequences are SGHAT and FQNNGV. The CDR3 consists of 18 residues. The CDR3 loop is CASSLAATLAGGKGEQYF. The CDR3 DNA sequence: TGTGCCAGCAGCTTAGCCGCTACCCTAGCGGGAGGAAAGGGCGAGCAGTACTTC. The variable domain in full, completed from reference TRBV11-2 and TRBJ2-7, reads EAGVAQSPRYKIIEKRQSVAFWCNPISGHATLYWYQQILGQGPKLLIQFQNNGVVDDSQLPKDRFSAERLKGVDSTLKIQPAKLEDSAVYLCASSLAATLAGGKGEQYFGPGTRLTVT.

This clonotype was counted many times. This chain uses TRBV12-3 or TRBV12-4 with TRBJ2-1; D gene uncertain. The V end lost 2 bases, the J end lost 6 bases, and 8 bases lay between the germline ends. The CDR3 length is 13 residues. The CDR3 spells CASSLRRANEQFF. The CDR3 DNA reads TGTGCCAGCAGTTTACGGCGCGCCAATGAGCAGTTCTTC.

This chain uses TRBV4-1 with TRBJ1-2, with a tentative D call TRBD1 (6 bases). Trimming shortened V by 4 bases and J by 0 bases, and 15 bases separated the two germline ends. Per germline, CDR1 MGHRA and CDR2 YSYEKL. This CDR3 has 16 amino acids. The CDR3 is CASSPTQGTSNYGYTF. The CDR3 nucleotides are TGCGCCAGCAGCCCCACACAGGGAACTTCTAACTATGGCTACACCTTC.

This clonotype has a handful of counts. V is TRBV11-2 and J is TRBJ2-3; 8 nucleotides agree with TRBD2. Trimming took 5 bases from V and 2 from J; bases not matched to a gene: 12. The germline V gene encodes CDR1 SGHAT and CDR2 FQNNGV. CDR3 length equals 17 residues. CDR3 residues: CASSTWGGGGTTDTQYF. CDR3 in DNA: TGTGCCAGCAGCACCTGGGGCGGCGGGGGGACCACAGATACGCAGTATTTT. The whole variable domain, remainder taken from reference TRBV11-2 and TRBJ2-3, is EAGVAQSPRYKIIEKRQSVAFWCNPISGHATLYWYQQILGQGPKLLIQFQNNGVVDDSQLPKDRFSAERLKGVDSTLKIQPAKLEDSAVYLCASSTWGGGGTTDTQYFGPGTRLTVL.

The V call is TRBV25-1, the J call TRBJ2-5, with 9 bases that match TRBD1. Trimming removed 2 bases from V and 0 bases from J; junction bases left unmatched: 10. CDR3 length: 18 amino acids. Germline lookup yields CDR1 MGHDK and CDR2 SYGVNS. The CDR3 sequence is CASSELGFGQGYQETQYF. The CDR3 DNA follows: TGTGCCAGCAGTGAACTTGGGTTTGGACAGGGGTACCAAGAGACCCAGTACTTC.

The chain uses TRBV12-3 or TRBV12-4 and TRBJ1-5, with D possibly being TRBD1 (5 bases). CDR3 length equals 16 residues. Trimming removed 6 bases at V and 1 base at J, with 16 bases between. CDR3 in amino acids: CASRSGGADSNQPQHF. CDR3 nucleotides: TGTGCCAGCAGATCCGGAGGGGCGGACAGCAATCAGCCCCAGCATTTT.

The gene calls are TRBV4-1 and TRBJ1-2; D gene unclear. The CDR3 sequence is 13 residues long. Germline CDR1 MGHRA, CDR2 YSYEKL. V lost 1 base, J lost 4 bases, and 7 bases lay in between. Here the CDR3 reads CASSQGKIYGYTF. CDR3 DNA sequence: TGCGCCAGCAGCCAAGGGAAGATCTATGGCTACACCTTC.

The chain carries TRBV7-6 and TRBJ2-1; a weak D match, TRBD2 (6 bases). V dropped 5 bases and J dropped 8 bases, with 13 bases sitting between them. The CDR3 has 13 amino acids. Germline V gene data show CDR1 as SGHVS and CDR2 as FNYEAQ. CDR3 protein: CASSDPSDHEQFF. Here the CDR3 DNA reads TGTGCCAGCAGCGATCCTAGCGACCATGAGCAGTTCTTC.

The chain combines TRBV12-3 or TRBV12-4 with TRBJ2-2; 10 bases agree with TRBD2. The CDR3 runs 16 residues. V was pared by 3 bases and J by 4 bases, with 5 bases of the junction left unmatched. In nucleotides, the CDR3 is TGTGCCAGCAGTTTTGGACTAGCGGATGGCACCGGGGAGCTGTTTTTT. Its protein product is CASSFGLADGTGELFF.

In its sample, this clonotype was seen a few times. The J gene is TRBJ1-3, the V gene TRBV18, with 8 bases identical to TRBD1. This CDR3 comprises 16 residues. Germline CDR1 reads KGHSH; CDR2 reads LQKENI. Trimming at V came to 0 bases and at J to 0 bases, leaving 1 base not matched to a gene. The CDR3 DNA reads as TGTGCCAGCTCACCACCGACAGGGGCCTCTGGAAACACCATATATTTT. The encoded protein is CASSPPTGASGNTIYF. Drawing the rest from reference TRBV18 and TRBJ1-3, the complete variable domain is NAGVMQNPRHLVRRRGQEARLRCSPMKGHSHVYWYRQLPEEGLKFMVYLQKENIIDESGMPKERFSAEFPKEGPSILRIQQVVRGDSAAYFCASSPPTGASGNTIYFGEGSWLTVV.

The rearrangement uses TRBV2 and TRBJ2-7, with TRBD1 matching 8 bases. Per germline, CDR1 SNHLY and CDR2 FYNNEI. V shed 4 bases and J 2 bases; nucleotides not matched to a gene: 7. This CDR3 contains 15 residues. The CDR3 spells CASSVSGQGAYEQYF. As DNA, the CDR3 is TGTGCCAGCAGTGTGTCTGGACAGGGCGCCTACGAGCAGTACTTC.

The J gene is TRBJ2-7, the V gene TRBV11-2; D might be TRBD1 (6 bases). This CDR3 spans 15 amino acids. Germline lookup yields CDR1 SGHAT and CDR2 FQNNGV. The germline V and J ends were trimmed by 6 bases and 4 bases, with 19 bases remaining between them. CDR3 sequence: CASSQIRDTPYEQYF. For the CDR3, the DNA is TGTGCCAGCAGTCAAATCCGGGACACCCCGTACGAGCAGTACTTC.

The CDR3 DNA sequence: TGTGCCAGCAGCTTCGCAGCGGGAGGGCAAGGCGATCAGTACTTC. Protein product: CASSFAAGGQGDQYF. The J gene is TRBJ2-4, the V gene TRBV7-2, with 10 bases aligning to TRBD2. The CDR3 loop spans 15 amino acids. In germline, CDR1 is SGHTA, CDR2 FQGNSA. V was clipped by 3 bases and J by 12 bases; unmatched bases: 11.

The chain joins TRBV24-1 to TRBJ2-1; perhaps TRBD2 as D (5 bases). The germline V gene encodes CDR1 KGHDR and CDR2 SFDVKD. The V gene lost 3 bases and the J gene lost 0 bases, with 11 bases spanning the gap. CDR3 length: 16 residues. The CDR3 protein is CATSDQTRHSYNEQFF. CDR3 coding DNA: TGTGCCACCAGTGATCAAACTAGACACTCCTACAATGAGCAGTTCTTC.

V is TRBV5-6 and J is TRBJ2-3; 15 nucleotides agree with TRBD2. V gave up 4 bases and J gave up 6 bases; unmatched junction bases: 6. The CDR3 has 16 residues. From germline, CDR1 is SGHDT and CDR2 YYEEEE. Here the CDR3 reads CASSLGTSGRSDTQYF. The CDR3 coding sequence is TGTGCCAGCAGCCTCGGGACTAGCGGGAGGAGCGATACGCAGTATTTT.

V is TRBV2 and J is TRBJ1-2; TRBD1 matches 8 bases. CDR1 and CDR2 (germline): SNHLY, FYNNEI. This CDR3 has 14 residues. Trimming at V came to 6 bases and at J to 4 bases, leaving 7 bases not matched to a gene. The CDR3 nucleotides read TGTGCCAGCAGGCCTGGACAGGGAACCTATGGCTACACCTTC. Amino acid sequence: CASRPGQGTYGYTF.

The chain combines TRBV9 with TRBJ2-2; D gene unclear. V lost 0 bases to trimming and J lost 7 bases, with 4 bases between them. The CDR3 extends over 12 amino acids. Germline V gene data show CDR1 as SGDLS and CDR2 as YYNGEE. CDR3 sequence reads: CASSVAGGELFF. CDR3 DNA sequence: TGTGCCAGCAGCGTAGCGGGCGGGGAGCTGTTTTTT.

This chain's CDR3 is CAITSVHLDGYTF. The CDR3 nucleotides read TGTGCCATCACCTCGGTGCATTTGGATGGCTACACCTTC. V is TRBV10-3 and J is TRBJ1-2; D ambiguous. CDR1 and CDR2 (germline): ENHRY, SYGVKD. This CDR3 spans 13 amino acids. V lost 7 bases, J lost 6 bases, and 15 bases lay in between.

This clonotype was seen more than once but under ten times. This chain uses TRBV9 with TRBJ2-2; 10 bases match TRBD2. Germline loops: CDR1 SGDLS, CDR2 YYNGEE. The CDR3 runs to 15 residues. With 4 bases clipped from V and 5 bases from J, the junction kept 5 bases outside the gene matches. The CDR3 is CASSWSGGVTGELFF. DNA for the CDR3: TGTGCCAGCAGCTGGAGCGGGGGGGTGACCGGGGAGCTGTTTTTT.

This clonotype has at least ten counts. The genes are TRBV19 and TRBJ2-7; 9 bases are shared with TRBD1. V lost 7 bases and J lost 3; bases outside the gene matches: 7. The V gene's germline CDR1 is LNHDA and CDR2 SQIVND (reference sequence). The CDR3 sequence is 14 residues long. In nucleotides, the CDR3 is TGTGCCAGTATGGGGACAGGGACGAACTACGAGCAGTACTTC. It translates to CASMGTGTNYEQYF.

This clonotype occurred a few times. The genes are TRBV6-1 and TRBJ1-1, with D perhaps TRBD1 (6 bases). V dropped 4 bases and J dropped 6 bases, with 18 bases sitting between them. This CDR3 spans 15 amino acids. Germline CDR1 and CDR2: MNHNS and SASEGT. This CDR3 reads CASSANRVSGSEAFF. The CDR3 nucleotides read TGTGCCAGCAGTGCCAACAGGGTATCAGGGTCTGAAGCTTTCTTT.

The chain employs TRBV2 and TRBJ1-2, with 7 bases identical to TRBD1. This CDR3 has 13 amino acids. Germline V gene sequence: CDR1 SNHLY, CDR2 FYNNEI. Trimming cost V 7 bases and J 2 bases; bases outside gene matches: 4. CDR3 in amino acids: CASTGQLNYGYTF. The CDR3 coding sequence is TGTGCCAGCACGGGACAGTTGAACTATGGCTACACCTTC.

This clonotype was detected only a few times. This chain joins TRBV29-1 and TRBJ2-1; 7 bases match TRBD2. Per germline, CDR1 SQVTM and CDR2 ANQGSEA. The CDR3 length is 13 residues. V lost 4 bases, J lost 6 bases, and 6 bases stayed unmatched. This chain's CDR3 is CSVGWGRANEQFF. The CDR3 nucleotides are TGCAGCGTTGGGTGGGGGAGGGCCAATGAGCAGTTCTTC.

The sample holds a few counts of this clonotype. This rearrangement joins TRBV7-2 to TRBJ1-1; D ambiguous. The germline V gene has CDR1 SGHTA and CDR2 FQGNSA. The V gene lost 5 bases and the J gene lost 7 bases, with 17 bases spanning the gap. The CDR3 contains 14 residues. CDR3 nucleotides: TGTGCCAGCAGCCCTCCGGGAACGCGCGGTGAAGCTTTCTTT. Its translation is CASSPPGTRGEAFF. The variable domain in full, completed from reference TRBV7-2 and TRBJ1-1, reads GAGVSQSPSNKVTEKGKDVELRCDPISGHTALYWYRQSLGQGLEFLIYFQGNSAPDKSGLPSDRFSAERTGGSVSTLTIQRTQQEDSAVYLCASSPPGTRGEAFFGQGTRLTVV.

The sample holds a few counts of this clonotype. The V call is TRBV6-5, the J call TRBJ1-2, with 8 bases that match TRBD1. The CDR3 is 15 residues long. The trim removed 6 bases at V and 4 bases at J, leaving 10 bases unmatched. Germline lookup yields CDR1 MNHEY and CDR2 SVGAGI. The DNA of the CDR3 is TGTGCCAGCAGCGATCCTGACAGGGGAGTCTATGGCTACACCTTC. It yields the protein CASSDPDRGVYGYTF.

This clonotype was observed at least ten times. V and J are TRBV20-1 and TRBJ2-2, with 11 bases identical to TRBD2. The V gene end was trimmed by 6 bases and the J gene end by 3 bases; junction bases not matched to a gene: 3. The CDR3 runs 14 residues. From germline, CDR1 is DFQATT and CDR2 SNEGSKA (reference sequence). The CDR3 sequence: CSAKGLADTGELFF. The CDR3 bases are TGCAGTGCGAAGGGACTAGCGGACACCGGGGAGCTGTTTTTT.

The chain combines TRBV6-5 with TRBJ2-7, with D tentatively TRBD2 (5 bases). Trimming stripped 6 bases from V and 7 bases from J, with 22 bases between. Looked up from germline, CDR1 is MNHEY and CDR2 is SVGAGI. The CDR3 is 15 residues long. CDR3 nucleotide sequence: TGTGCCAGCAGCCTAACCGGGTCACTGTCGGGGGAGCAGTACTTC. Translating gives CASSLTGSLSGEQYF.

This clonotype was counted between two and nine times. The CDR3 coding sequence is TGTGCCAGCAGCTCCTCCCGCGGAGGGGGCTCCTACAATGAGCAGTTCTTC. Its protein is CASSSSRGGGSYNEQFF. This sequence joins TRBV11-3 and TRBJ2-1; perhaps D is TRBD1 or TRBD2 (6 bases each). The CDR3 sequence is 17 residues long. From germline, CDR1 is SGHNT and CDR2 YENEEA. Trimming stripped 4 bases from V and 0 bases from J, with 16 bases between.

This clonotype was picked up a small number of times. The rearrangement joins TRBV20-1 to TRBJ1-6; 9 bases agree with TRBD1. The CDR3 sequence is 15 residues long. Unmatched junction bases numbered 9, after V lost 1 base and J lost 11 bases. Germline CDR1 DFQATT, CDR2 SNEGSKA (reference sequence). DNA of the CDR3: TGCAGTGCTAGAGTCCACCCGGGACAGGGCCCACCCCTCCACTTT. Amino acid sequence: CSARVHPGQGPPLHF.